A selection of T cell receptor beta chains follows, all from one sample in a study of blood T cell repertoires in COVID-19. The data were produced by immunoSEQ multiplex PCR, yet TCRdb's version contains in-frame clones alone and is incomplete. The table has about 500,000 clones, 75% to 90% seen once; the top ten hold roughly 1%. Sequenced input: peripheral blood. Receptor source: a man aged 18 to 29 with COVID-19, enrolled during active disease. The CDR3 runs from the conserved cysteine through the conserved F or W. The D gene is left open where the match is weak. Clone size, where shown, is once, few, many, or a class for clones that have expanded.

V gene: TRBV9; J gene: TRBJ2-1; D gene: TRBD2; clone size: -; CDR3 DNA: TGTGCCAGCAGCGAGGGTAGCGGGAGGGACAATGAGCAGTTCTTC; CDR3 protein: CASSEGSGRDNEQFF
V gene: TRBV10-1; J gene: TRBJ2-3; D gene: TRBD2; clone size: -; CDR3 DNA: TGCGCCAGCAGCTCTGGACTAGCGGGCCGCACAGATACGCAGTATTTT; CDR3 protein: CASSSGLAGRTDTQYF
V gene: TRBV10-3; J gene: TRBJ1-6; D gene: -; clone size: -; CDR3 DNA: TGTGCCATCAGTGAGGCAGGGAATTCACCCCTCCACTTT; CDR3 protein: CAISEAGNSPLHF
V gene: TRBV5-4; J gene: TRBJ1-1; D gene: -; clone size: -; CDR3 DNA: TGTGCCAGCAGCTTGGTCCCGGGGGACACTGAAGCTTTCTTT; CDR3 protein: CASSLVPGDTEAFF
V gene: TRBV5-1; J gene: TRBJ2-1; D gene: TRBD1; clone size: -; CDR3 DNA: TGCGCCAGCAGCCCGACGGCAGGACAGGCCAACAATGAGCAGTTCTTC; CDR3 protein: CASSPTAGQANNEQFF
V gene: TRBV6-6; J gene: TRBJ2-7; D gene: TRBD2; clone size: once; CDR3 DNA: TGTGCCAGCACAGGAGCGGGACTTACCTACGAGCAGTACTTC; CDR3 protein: CASTGAGLTYEQYF
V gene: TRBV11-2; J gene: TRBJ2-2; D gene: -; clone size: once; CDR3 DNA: TGTGCCAGCAGCCAAATCGGTCACGGGGAGCTGTTTTTT; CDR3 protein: CASSQIGHGELFF
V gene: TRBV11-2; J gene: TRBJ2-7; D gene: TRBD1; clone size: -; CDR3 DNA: TGTGCCAGCAGCTTAGTGACCGGGACAGGGTTAAACGAGCAGTACTTC; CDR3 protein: CASSLVTGTGLNEQYF
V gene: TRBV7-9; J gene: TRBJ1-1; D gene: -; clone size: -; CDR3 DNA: TGTGCCAGCAGTAAACAGGAATCTGAAGCTTTCTTT; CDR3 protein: CASSKQESEAFF
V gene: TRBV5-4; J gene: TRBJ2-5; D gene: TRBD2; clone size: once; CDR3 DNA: TGTGCCAGCAGTCATCTAGCGGGGGGTGAAGAGACCCAGTACTTC; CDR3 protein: CASSHLAGGEETQYF
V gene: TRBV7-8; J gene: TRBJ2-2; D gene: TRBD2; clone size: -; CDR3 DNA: TGTGCCAGCAGCCTTAGCGGGAGTGTCACCGGGGAGCTGTTTTTT; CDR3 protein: CASSLSGSVTGELFF
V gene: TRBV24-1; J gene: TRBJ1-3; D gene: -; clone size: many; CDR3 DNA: TGTGCCACCAGTGATTTTCCGGGAAACACCATATATTTT; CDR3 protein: CATSDFPGNTIYF
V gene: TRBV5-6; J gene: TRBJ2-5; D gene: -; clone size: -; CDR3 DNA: TGTGCCAGCAGCCGTCAGGGGGGCCAAGAGACCCAGTACTTC; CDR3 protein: CASSRQGGQETQYF
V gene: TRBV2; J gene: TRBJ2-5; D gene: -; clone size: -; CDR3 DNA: TGTGCCAGCACGGTACAGTCCGGTGAGACCCAGTACTTC; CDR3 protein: CASTVQSGETQYF
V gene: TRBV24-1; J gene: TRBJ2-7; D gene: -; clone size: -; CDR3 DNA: TGTGCCACCAGTGATTTAAAGGCAGGGATGGGCGAGCAGTACTTC; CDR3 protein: CATSDLKAGMGEQYF
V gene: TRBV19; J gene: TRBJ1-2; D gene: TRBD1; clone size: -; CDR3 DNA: TGTGCCAGTATGGGGGACGACAGGGCATATGGCTACACCTTC; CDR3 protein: CASMGDDRAYGYTF
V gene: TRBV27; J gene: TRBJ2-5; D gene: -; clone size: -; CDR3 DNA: TGTGCCAGCAGTTTAAGTTGGAGTTCCCAAGAGACCCAGTACTTC; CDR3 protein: CASSLSWSSQETQYF
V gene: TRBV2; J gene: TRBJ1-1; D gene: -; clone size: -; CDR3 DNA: TGTGCCAGCAGTGCTCGAGGGAACACTGAAGCTTTCTTT; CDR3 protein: CASSARGNTEAFF
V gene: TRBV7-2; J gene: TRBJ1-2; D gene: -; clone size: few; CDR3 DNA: TGTGCCAGCAGCTGGAGGAACACTAACTATGGCTACACCTTC; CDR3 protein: CASSWRNTNYGYTF
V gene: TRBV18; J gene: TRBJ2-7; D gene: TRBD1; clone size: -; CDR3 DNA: TGTGCCAGCTCACCATGGGACAGCTCCTACGAGCAGTACTTC; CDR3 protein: CASSPWDSSYEQYF
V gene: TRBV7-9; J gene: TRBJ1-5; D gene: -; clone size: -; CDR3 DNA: TGTGCCAGCAGCCCCGGGGGAAAGCCCCAGCATTTT; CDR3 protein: CASSPGGKPQHF
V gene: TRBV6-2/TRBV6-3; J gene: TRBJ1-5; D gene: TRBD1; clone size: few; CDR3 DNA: TGTGCCAGCAGTGGAGAGACAGGGAATCAGCCCCAGCATTTT; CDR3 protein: CASSGETGNQPQHF
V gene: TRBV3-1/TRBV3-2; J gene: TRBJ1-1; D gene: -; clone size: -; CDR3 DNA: TGTGCCAGCAGCCAAGGCCTTCGTCGGGCTTTCTTT; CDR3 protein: CASSQGLRRAFF
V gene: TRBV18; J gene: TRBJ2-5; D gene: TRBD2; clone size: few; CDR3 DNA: TGTGCCAGCTCACCAAGGATAGCGGGGGGGCATGATGAGACCCAGTACTTC; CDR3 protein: CASSPRIAGGHDETQYF
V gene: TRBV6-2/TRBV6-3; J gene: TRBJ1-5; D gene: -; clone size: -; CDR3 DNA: TGTGCCAGCAGTTTTGACAGTTCGACCCTTTTTAGCAATCAGCCCCAGCATTTT; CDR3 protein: CASSFDSSTLFSNQPQHF
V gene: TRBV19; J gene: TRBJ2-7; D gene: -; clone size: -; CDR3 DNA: TGTGCCAGTAGCCCCCGGCGGGCATCTTCCTACGAGCAGTACTTC; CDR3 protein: CASSPRRASSYEQYF
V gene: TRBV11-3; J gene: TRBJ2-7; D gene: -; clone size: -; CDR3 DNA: TGTGCCAGCAGCTTAGAGGATAGGACTGCCTACGAGCAGTACTTC; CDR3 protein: CASSLEDRTAYEQYF
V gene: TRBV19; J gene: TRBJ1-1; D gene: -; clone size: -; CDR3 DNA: TGTGCCAGTGGCCCCAGGAACACTGAAGCTTTCTTT; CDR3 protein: CASGPRNTEAFF
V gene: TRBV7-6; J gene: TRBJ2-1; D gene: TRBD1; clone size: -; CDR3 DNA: TGTGCCAGCAGTCTCGCCGGGACAGGGGGTTTGAATGAGCAGTTCTTC; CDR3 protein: CASSLAGTGGLNEQFF
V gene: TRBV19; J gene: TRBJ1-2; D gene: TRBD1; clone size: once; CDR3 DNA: TGTGCCAGTAGCCGACAGGGGTCCTATGGCTACACCTTC; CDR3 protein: CASSRQGSYGYTF
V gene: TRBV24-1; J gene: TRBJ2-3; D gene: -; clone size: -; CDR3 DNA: TGTGCCACCAGTGCCGAGGGAGCCAGAGATACGCAGTATTTT; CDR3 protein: CATSAEGARDTQYF
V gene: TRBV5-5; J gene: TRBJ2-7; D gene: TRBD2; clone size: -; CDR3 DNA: TGTGCCAGCAGCTTGGGGCGAAGCGGGGGGGCGTTCGAGCAGTACTTC; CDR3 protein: CASSLGRSGGAFEQYF
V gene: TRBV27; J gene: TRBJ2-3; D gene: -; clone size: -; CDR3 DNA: TGTGGGTCGACTTTTGAGCACGCCACAGATACGCAGTATTTT; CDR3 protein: CGSTFEHATDTQYF
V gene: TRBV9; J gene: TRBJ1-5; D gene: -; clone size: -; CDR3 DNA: TGTGCCAGCAGCGCACGGGATCTCGGGCCCCAGCATTTT; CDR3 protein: CASSARDLGPQHF
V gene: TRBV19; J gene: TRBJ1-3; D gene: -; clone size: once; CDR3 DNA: TGTGCCAGTAGTATAAGAGGAGCCTCTGGAAACACCATATATTTT; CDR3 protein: CASSIRGASGNTIYF
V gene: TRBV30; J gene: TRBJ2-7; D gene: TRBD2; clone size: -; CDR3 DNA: TGTGCCTGGAGTGTAGCGGGAGGAGGTTACGAGCAGTACTTC; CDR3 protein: CAWSVAGGGYEQYF
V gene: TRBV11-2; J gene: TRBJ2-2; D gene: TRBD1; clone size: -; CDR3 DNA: TGTGCCAGCAGCTTAGTAGGTAGTTCGGGACAGGCCACCGGGGAGCTGTTTTTT; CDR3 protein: CASSLVGSSGQATGELFF
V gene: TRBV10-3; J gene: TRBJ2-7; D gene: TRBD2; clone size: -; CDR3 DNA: TGTGCCATCAGTGAACGGAGAACTAGCGGGGGGGACCCCTACGAGCAGTACTTC; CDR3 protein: CAISERRTSGGDPYEQYF
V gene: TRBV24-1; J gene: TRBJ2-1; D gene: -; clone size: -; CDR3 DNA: TGTGCCACCAGTGCGGGCTCCTACAATGAGCAGTTCTTC; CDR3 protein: CATSAGSYNEQFF
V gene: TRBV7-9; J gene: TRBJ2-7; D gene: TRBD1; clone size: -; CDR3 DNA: TGTGCCAGCAGCTTAGTGGGACAGGGGGCTGTCGAGCAGTACTTC; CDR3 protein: CASSLVGQGAVEQYF
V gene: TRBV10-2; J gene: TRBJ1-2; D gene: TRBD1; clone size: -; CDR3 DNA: TGCGCCAGCAGGGGACAGGGGGCGAACTATGGCTACACCTTC; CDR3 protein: CASRGQGANYGYTF
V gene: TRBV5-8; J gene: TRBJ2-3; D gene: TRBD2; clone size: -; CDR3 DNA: TGTGCCAGCAGCTTGGTCGGGGGGGCGAGCACAGATACGCAGTATTTT; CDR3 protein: CASSLVGGASTDTQYF
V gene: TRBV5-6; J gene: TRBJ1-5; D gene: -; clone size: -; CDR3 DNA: TGTGCCAGCAGCGCCTGGGCGGGGGGTAATCAGCCCCAGCATTTT; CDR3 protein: CASSAWAGGNQPQHF
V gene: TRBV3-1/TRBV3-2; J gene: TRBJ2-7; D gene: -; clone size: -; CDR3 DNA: TGTGCCAGCAGCCAAGATACGGCTAGCAGCGGCTACGAGCAGTACTTC; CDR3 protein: CASSQDTASSGYEQYF
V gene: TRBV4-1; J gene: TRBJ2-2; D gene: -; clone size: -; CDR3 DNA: TGCGCCAGCAACTCAGGGGGGCGGGCAAGGACCGGGGAGCTGTTTTTT; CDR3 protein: CASNSGGRARTGELFF
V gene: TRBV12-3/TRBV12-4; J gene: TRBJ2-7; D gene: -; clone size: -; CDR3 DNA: TGTGCCAGCAGTTTTCGACGGGCCTACGAGCAGTACTTC; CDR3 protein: CASSFRRAYEQYF